This T cell receptor (beta chain) was observed in a study of identical twins. Study-wide results and caveats: Researchers reported excess low generation probability among twin-shared out-of-frame alpha sequences. Weaker excess twin sharing was observed in beta out-of-frame sequences. Cord blood's abundant beta clonotypes had fewer insertions, unlike memory repertoires.

Each CDR3 protein is one row after TCRdb ran MiXCR on the 5' RACE reads. The sample lists about 450,000 distinct CDR3 sequences, approximately 17% occurring once. With respect to this clonotype: What it recognizes is unknown.

Each donor was a healthy Caucasian. The CDR3 extends over 14 amino acids. Germline V gives CDR1 SEHNR, CDR2 FQNEAQ (reference sequence). The ends lost 3 bases at V and 8 bases at J; junction bases unmatched: 5. The sample was naive T cells sorted from blood. The chain joins TRBV7-9 to TRBJ1-3; TRBD1 agrees at 9 bases. This clonotype originated in a man aged 50 or older in good health. The CDR3 coding sequence is TGTGCCAGCAGCTTGGGACAGGGAGTGCACACCATATATTTT. It codes for CASSLGQGVHTIYF.